This TCR beta chain was identified in a study of T-cell memory formation after mild COVID-19. Study-level information: In these data, TCR clusters were largely donor specific.

Study-level results: The study found contracting CD4+ clones mainly in CM and EM and contracting CD8+ clones in EMRA. Proof of SARS-CoV-2 specificity was absent for the second-wave clones that crested on day 37.

Trimming took off 6 bases at V and 1 base at J, with 12 bases between the two ends. This CDR3 spans 14 amino acids. Per the germline V gene, CDR1 is MDHEN and CDR2 is SYDVKM. It was 5'RACE with constant-segment primers that produced the TCR alpha and TCR beta cDNA libraries, which carried sample barcodes and UMIs. TCRdb analysed the 5' RACE reads with MiXCR anew, one entry per CDR3 protein. The sample holds roughly 200,000 distinct CDR3 sequences, around 15% seen once. This clonotype was recorded a few times. Its matching antigen is unknown. The specimen was PBMCs or a T cell subset sorted from them (not recorded which). This sequence originates from an adult woman who had mild COVID-19 (a few samples of this study predate the infection). Cell type and time point are not known. The V and J genes are TRBV28 and TRBJ1-1; D might be TRBD1 (5 bases). This chain's CDR3 is CASRPGLPNTEAFF. CDR3 DNA sequence: TGTGCCAGCAGGCCGGGACTGCCGAACACTGAAGCTTTCTTT.